This T cell receptor (beta chain) was captured by sequencing in a study of OX40 agonist ivuxolimab in advanced cancers. Study information: Earlier anti-PD-1, anti-PD-L1 or anti-CTLA-4 therapy was permitted; 30% to 50% had received some. Points from the study as a whole: Expanded clones belonging to CD8+ T cells outnumbered, on average, those of CD4+.

V was pared by 4 bases and J by 0 bases, with 13 bases between. The CDR3 covers 15 residues. The germline V gene has CDR1 SGHNT and CDR2 YYREEE (reference sequence). Libraries were prepared by immunoSEQ multiplex PCR; TCRdb keeps only in-frame clonotypes and omits some of them. The sample contains some 86,000 clones, around 91% of which appear only once. To note about this clone: Its antigen is still unknown.

The receptor comes from an adult with an advanced solid tumor such as melanoma, head and neck, liver or kidney cancer. The V gene is TRBV5-4, the J gene TRBJ1-1; possibly TRBD1 for D (5 bases). This material consisted of CD4+ or CD8+ T cells sorted from blood, taken in a trial of the OX40 agonist ivuxolimab. CDR3 protein: CASSRTGEMNTEAFF. In DNA form, the CDR3 reads TGTGCCAGCAGCCGTACAGGAGAAATGAACACTGAAGCTTTCTTT.